The next 5 T cell receptor beta chains were all read from a single sample in a study of blood T cell repertoires in COVID-19 (dated by TCRdb to between 2020 and 2021). The library was prepared using the immunoSEQ multiplex PCR assay. TCRdb limited this immuneACCESS table to in-frame rearrangements with V and J called. A share of clones is missing; checked studies link under half to unresolved V genes, and the rest is unexplained. The sample table lists about 330,000 clones, about 87% of them with a count of one. The ten largest make up roughly a tenth of the sample. Sequencing was carried out using peripheral blood. The receptors stem from a man aged 25 to 40 with COVID-19, enrolled during active disease.

The chain uses TRBV11-3 and TRBJ1-1, with a tentative D call TRBD1 (6 bases). The CDR3 length is 13 residues. V was pared by 5 bases and J by 11 bases, with 18 bases between. Germline CDR1 and CDR2: SGHNT and YENEEA. The CDR3 protein is CASSKRGGTRAFF. CDR3 bases: TGTGCCAGCAGCAAGAGGGGGGGAACAAGGGCTTTCTTT. Based on the CDR3 plus reference TRBV11-3 and TRBJ1-1, the full variable domain is EAGVVQSPRYKIIEKKQPVAFWCNPISGHNTLYWYLQNLGQGPELLIRYENEEAVDDSQLPKDRFSAERLKGVDSTLKIQPAELGDSAVYLCASSKRGGTRAFFGQGTRLTVV.

This chain links TRBV24-1 with TRBJ2-1; tentative D call: TRBD2 (6 bases). V lost 4 bases to trimming and J lost 0 bases, with 12 bases between them. Per the germline V gene, CDR1 is KGHDR and CDR2 is SFDVKD. There are 16 residues in the CDR3. In nucleotides, the CDR3 is TGTGCCACCAGTGACACGGACGGGAGCTCCTACAATGAGCAGTTCTTC. It is translated as CATSDTDGSSYNEQFF.

The rearrangement uses TRBV10-3 and TRBJ2-1; 12 bases agree with TRBD2. V shed 5 bases and J 6 bases; nucleotides not matched to a gene: 11. The CDR3 runs to 17 residues. CDR1 ENHRY and CDR2 SYGVKD come from the germline V gene. CDR3 amino acids: CAISRGLAGGGLNEQFF. The CDR3 DNA reads TGTGCCATCAGTCGGGGGCTAGCGGGAGGGGGTCTCAATGAGCAGTTCTTC.

The CDR3 protein is CASSLEGAPNSYEQYF. CDR3 nucleotide sequence: TGTGCCAGCAGCTTGGAGGGGGCGCCCAATTCCTACGAGCAGTACTTC. The chain couples TRBV5-4 to TRBJ2-7; 7 bases are a match to TRBD1. The CDR3 runs 16 residues. Trimming removed 0 bases from V and 1 base from J; junction bases left unmatched: 7. Germline V lookup: CDR1 SGHNT, CDR2 YYREEE (reference sequence).

J is TRBJ2-7 and V is TRBV2; 8 bases line up with TRBD1. J lost 3 bases, V lost 5 bases, and 6 bases had no gene match. CDR1 SNHLY and CDR2 FYNNEI come from the germline V gene. This CDR3 is built from 14 residues. CDR3 nucleotide sequence: TGTGCCAGCAGTACCGGGACAGGATACTACGAGCAGTACTTC. This gives the protein CASSTGTGYYEQYF. The full variable domain, in which reference TRBV2 and TRBJ2-7 provide the parts outside the CDR3, is EPEVTQTPSHQVTQMGQEVILRCVPISNHLYFYWYRQILGQKVEFLVSFYNNEISEKSEIFDDQFSVERPDGSNFTLKIRSTKLEDSAMYFCASSTGTGYYEQYFGPGTRLTVT.